This T cell receptor beta chain came from a study of cytomegalovirus exposure and HLA in healthy donors. PCR primers comprised 60 Vbeta and 13 Jbeta primers. This table comes from immunoSEQ multiplex PCR, and its TCRdb copy is limited to in-frame clones, with some not included. This sample has approximately 120,000 clones, with roughly 85% found just once. Notes on this clone: Its antigen is currently unknown.

General study findings and limits: For most TCR beta V segments, an earlier analysis put the productive rate at about 87% or about 30% of the time. Based on reports, TCR beta sequences accurately predicted HLA-A and HLA-B alleles for most subjects.

Germline V gene data show CDR1 as MGHRA and CDR2 as YSYEKL. The CDR3 runs 15 residues. V was clipped by 4 bases and J by 9 bases, with 18 bases between them. The V gene is TRBV4-1, the J gene TRBJ1-4, with D possibly being TRBD1 (5 bases). What was sequenced was PBMCs. This receptor was taken from a woman aged 35 to 49 in good health and CMV-seropositive. CDR3 region: CASSLTGGDVKKLFF. The CDR3, as DNA: TGCGCCAGCAGCCTTACAGGAGGGGACGTAAAAAAACTGTTTTTT.